This T cell receptor (beta chain) was documented in a study of chemoradiotherapy in HPV16-positive cancers. Trimming at V came to 2 bases and at J to 6 bases, leaving 3 bases not matched to a gene. Germline CDR1 is SGHTA and CDR2 is FQGTGA. The CDR3 is 15 residues long. TCRdb keeps only in-frame clones here, not all; method: immunoSEQ multiplex PCR. Counted here are tens of thousands of clones, about 93% occurring once; the ten biggest clones make up about a sixth. Sample: blood, taken from a patient who underwent chemoradiotherapy. The rearrangement links TRBV7-3 to TRBJ2-1, with TRBD2 matching over 11 bases. The TCR originated in a human donor with HPV-associated anogenital cancer. CDR3 in DNA: TGTGCCAGCAGCTTAGGGCTAGCGGGAGGCAATGAGCAGTTCTTC. Residues: CASSLGLAGGNEQFF.